This entry concerns a single T cell receptor beta chain. What it binds is not known. The data belong to a study of T and B cells in COVID-19 patients. Study-level background: At median age roughly 30 years, recovered patients were younger than active-infection patients at 67. Of more than 19 active-infection patients, roughly eleven were critically ill with mechanical ventilation or extracorporeal membrane oxygenation. Notes on the study in general: Patients with COVID-19 reportedly showed strongly skewed T cell receptor beta variable and joining gene usage.

Each TRB amplification used roughly 240-550 ng of genomic DNA from blood. BIOMED2 TRB-A/B primer pools were used in multiplex TRB PCR. TCRdb independently ran MiXCR on the multiplex PCR reads; one entry per CDR3 protein. Of about 8,700 distinct CDR3 sequences in the sample, approximately 30% were seen once. The V end was cut by 6 bases, the J end by 4 bases, with 16 bases between. This CDR3 is 13 amino acids long. Germline V gene lookup returns CDR1 DFQATT and CDR2 SNEGSKA (reference sequence). The sequenced sample was blood. The chain carries TRBV20-1 and TRBJ2-7, with TRBD2 as a possible D gene (5 bases). The receptor was isolated from a human donor who had recovered from COVID-19. CDR3 coding DNA: TGCAGTGCCCGGGGTGGGGTAGATTACGAGCAGTACTTC. Its protein is CSARGGVDYEQYF.